This TCR beta chain was identified in a study of cytomegalovirus exposure and HLA in healthy donors. The J segment lost 6 bases and the V segment lost 5 bases, leaving 12 bases of the junction unmatched. Germline values: CDR1 SGHKS, CDR2 YYEKEE (reference sequence). The CDR3 has 16 residues. The PCR contained 60 Vbeta and 13 Jbeta primers. Original methodology: Per a later analysis, the number of unique TCR beta chains was about 80 million, of which 8.5 million to 11 million were shared. Assay: immunoSEQ multiplex PCR; the TCRdb copy retains only in-frame clones and omits some. D and trimming were read from the DNA, whereas the V and J calls and clone size are those reported in that table. The sample carries about 140,000 clones, around 83% recorded once.

Sequencing was performed on PBMCs. The receptor was derived from a man aged 35 to 55 in good health and CMV-seropositive. The chain joins TRBV5-5 to TRBJ2-1, with TRBD1 matching 9 bases. The CDR3 here is CASSPHPGQGSNEQFF. The CDR3 DNA reads TGTGCCAGCAGTCCACATCCGGGACAGGGAAGCAATGAGCAGTTCTTC.